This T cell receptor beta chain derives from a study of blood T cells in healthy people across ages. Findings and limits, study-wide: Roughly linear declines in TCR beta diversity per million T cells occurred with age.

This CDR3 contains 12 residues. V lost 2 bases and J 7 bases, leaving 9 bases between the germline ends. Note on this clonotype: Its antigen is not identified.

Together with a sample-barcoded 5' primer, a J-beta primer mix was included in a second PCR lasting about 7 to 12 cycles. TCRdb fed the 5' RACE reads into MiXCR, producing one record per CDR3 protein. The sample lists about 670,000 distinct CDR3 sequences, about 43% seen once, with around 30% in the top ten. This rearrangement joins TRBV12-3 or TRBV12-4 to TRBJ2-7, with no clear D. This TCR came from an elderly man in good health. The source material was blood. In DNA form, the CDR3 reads TGTGCCAGCAGTTTACTTCTCGATGAGCAGTACTTC. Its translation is CASSLLLDEQYF.